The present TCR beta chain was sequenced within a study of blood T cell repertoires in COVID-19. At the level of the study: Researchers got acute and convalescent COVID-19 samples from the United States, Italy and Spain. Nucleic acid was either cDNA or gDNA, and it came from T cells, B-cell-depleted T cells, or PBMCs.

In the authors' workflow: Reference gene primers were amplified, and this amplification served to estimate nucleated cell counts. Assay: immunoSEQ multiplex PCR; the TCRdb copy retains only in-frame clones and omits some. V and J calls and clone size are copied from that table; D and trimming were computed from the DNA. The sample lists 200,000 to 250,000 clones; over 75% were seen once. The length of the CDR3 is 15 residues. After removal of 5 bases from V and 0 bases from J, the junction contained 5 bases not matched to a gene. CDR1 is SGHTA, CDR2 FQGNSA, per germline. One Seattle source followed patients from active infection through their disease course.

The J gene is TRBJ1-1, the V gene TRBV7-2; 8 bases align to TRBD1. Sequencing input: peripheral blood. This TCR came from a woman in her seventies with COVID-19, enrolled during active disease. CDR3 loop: CASSKRGQVNTEAFF. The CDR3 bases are TGTGCCAGCAGCAAGCGGGGACAGGTGAACACTGAAGCTTTCTTT. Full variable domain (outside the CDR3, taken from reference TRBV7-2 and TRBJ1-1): GAGVSQSPSNKVTEKGKDVELRCDPISGHTALYWYRQSLGQGLEFLIYFQGNSAPDKSGLPSDRFSAERTGGSVSTLTIQRTQQEDSAVYLCASSKRGQVNTEAFFGQGTRLTVV.